This T cell receptor (beta chain) was recovered during a study of T cells in narcolepsy. Study overall: Patients with NT1 or NT2 and healthy control donors were enrolled.

This CDR3 spans 14 amino acids. Germline CDR1 is GTSNPN and CDR2 is SVGIG (reference sequence). Unmatched junction bases numbered 9, after V lost 4 bases and J lost 4 bases. Sequencing used immunoSEQ multiplex PCR; TCRdb keeps in-frame clones, though not all of them. Among some 30,000 clones, 78% were seen once, and the ten largest hold 1.2%. The source is a human donor with narcolepsy. V and J are TRBV30 and TRBJ1-1; 7 bases match TRBD1. The sequencing sample was made of CD45RA- memory CD4+ T cells from PBMCs. CDR3 loop: CAWKDRPVGTEAFF. In DNA form, the CDR3 reads TGTGCCTGGAAGGACAGGCCCGTGGGCACTGAAGCTTTCTTT.